This is a list of T cell receptor beta chains from one sample in a study of T cells in tuberculosis. Here immunoSEQ multiplex PCR was the method, and the copy in TCRdb shows in-frame clones only, minus some. The repertoire holds 30,000 to 35,000 clones, with roughly 90% as singletons. The specimen was PBMCs. The receptors shown here come from a donor between 10 and 35 years old with latent tuberculosis or without tuberculosis infection. Some clones in this sample may be carry-over from other donors' samples. The CDR3 runs from the conserved cysteine through the conserved F or W. The D gene is left open where the match is weak. Expanded clones get a size class; other rows say once, few or many, or leave the size out.

J: TRBJ1-2; size: once; D: .; V: TRBV2; DNA: TGTGCCAGCAGTGAAGAGCCGGTCTATGGCTACACCTTC; CDR3: CASSEEPVYGYTF
J: TRBJ2-7; size: once; D: TRBD1; V: TRBV13; DNA: TGTGCCAGCAGCTCTCTGGACAGGGACTACGAGCAGTACTTC; CDR3: CASSSLDRDYEQYF
J: TRBJ2-7; size: .; D: .; V: TRBV6-1; DNA: TGTGCCAGCAGGGGGGACTCCTTTATAGGCGAGCAGTACTTC; CDR3: CASRGDSFIGEQYF
J: TRBJ1-2; size: once; D: .; V: TRBV6-5; DNA: TGTGCCAGCAGTTACTCCTCACAGGGTGGTTACGGCTACACCTTC; CDR3: CASSYSSQGGYGYTF
J: TRBJ1-2; size: .; D: .; V: TRBV5-1; DNA: TGCGCCAGCAGCTTGATACCAGGGGAAGGCTACACCTTC; CDR3: CASSLIPGEGYTF
J: TRBJ1-1; size: once; D: TRBD1; V: TRBV5-4; DNA: TGTGCCAGCAGCTTGGTTACCGGGACAGGGCCGAACACTGAAGCTTTCTTT; CDR3: CASSLVTGTGPNTEAFF
J: TRBJ1-2; size: .; D: .; V: TRBV2; DNA: TGTGCCAGCAGTGAGGAGGTTAACTATGGCTACACCTTC; CDR3: CASSEEVNYGYTF
J: TRBJ1-1; size: .; D: .; V: TRBV28; DNA: TGTGCCAGCACCTTAAGCCCGTCTGAAGCTTTCTTT; CDR3: CASTLSPSEAFF
J: TRBJ2-7; size: .; D: .; V: TRBV5-6; DNA: TGTGCCAGCAGCTTGGGAGGTTCTCGCTACGAGCAGTACTTC; CDR3: CASSLGGSRYEQYF
J: TRBJ1-2; size: .; D: .; V: TRBV19; DNA: TGTGCCAGTAAACGGGGAGGGGCCGGAAACTATGGCTACACCTTC; CDR3: CASKRGGAGNYGYTF
J: TRBJ1-3; size: .; D: .; V: TRBV30; DNA: TGTGCCTGGAGTGTACAGAGCTCTGGAAACACCATATATTTT; CDR3: CAWSVQSSGNTIYF
J: TRBJ2-1; size: .; D: TRBD2; V: TRBV4-2; DNA: TGTGCCAGCAGCCAAGATGAGAATAGCGGGAGCAGTGAGCAGTTCTTC; CDR3: CASSQDENSGSSEQFF
J: TRBJ1-5; size: .; D: TRBD1; V: TRBV7-2; DNA: TGTGCCAGCAGCTTAAAGGGACAGGGTCAGCCCCAGCATTTT; CDR3: CASSLKGQGQPQHF
J: TRBJ2-3; size: .; D: .; V: TRBV7-6; DNA: TGTGCCAGCAGCTTAGGAGCGAGAGGCACAGATACGCAGTATTTT; CDR3: CASSLGARGTDTQYF
J: TRBJ2-3; size: .; D: TRBD2; V: TRBV7-6; DNA: TGTGCCAGCAGTCTGATAGCGGGAGATACGCAGTATTTT; CDR3: CASSLIAGDTQYF
J: TRBJ1-1; size: .; D: TRBD1; V: TRBV15; DNA: TGTGCCACCAGCAGTGCAGGGACAGGGGGCACTGAAGCTTTCTTT; CDR3: CATSSAGTGGTEAFF
J: TRBJ1-2; size: .; D: TRBD1; V: TRBV6-6; DNA: TGTGCCAGCAGTGACCTACAGGGGATGGACTATGGCTACACCTTC; CDR3: CASSDLQGMDYGYTF
J: TRBJ2-3; size: .; D: TRBD2; V: TRBV5-1; DNA: TGCGCCAGCAGCCCCTTGACTAGCGCAGATACGCAGTATTTT; CDR3: CASSPLTSADTQYF